Below are 23 T cell receptor beta chains sequenced from a single sample in a study of blood T cells in healthy people across ages. Primers used in a second PCR of about 7 to 12 cycles were a sample-barcoded 5' primer and a J-beta primer mix. TCRdb re-called the 5' RACE reads with MiXCR, one entry per CDR3 protein. The sample includes fewer than 900,000 distinct CDR3 sequences, 45% to 50% of them seen just once. Sample: blood. The source is a woman in her sixties or seventies in good health.

J is TRBJ1-1 and V is TRBV20-1; 7 positions match TRBD1. CDR1 and CDR2 (germline): DFQATT, SNEGSKA (reference sequence). The CDR3 totals 12 residues. CDR3 in DNA: TGCAGGCCAGGGGGTCGAGACACTGAAGCTTTCTTT. Protein sequence: CRPGGRDTEAFF.

Points on this clonotype: An end of the junction does not agree with germline; a read error may underlie this. This chain joins TRBV20-1 and TRBJ2-7; maybe TRBD2 (5 bases). The CDR3 consists of 13 residues. Germline CDR1 is DFQATT and CDR2 is SNEGSKA (reference sequence). CDR3 loop: CIASSSGSYEQYF. The CDR3 DNA reads as TGCATTGCTAGCTCGAGCGGCTCCTACGAGCAGTACTTC.

This chain connects TRBV12-3 or TRBV12-4 to TRBJ2-1; the match to TRBD2 covers 9 bases. The CDR3 consists of 15 residues. J was trimmed by 5 bases and V by 2 bases; bases with no gene match: 4. The CDR3 coding sequence is TGTGCCAGCAGTTTAAGCGGGAGGATCAACAATGAGCAGTTCTTC. Protein product: CASSLSGRINNEQFF.

This rearrangement joins TRBV20-1 to TRBJ2-4; 7 nucleotides agree with TRBD1. The tail of the sequence fits TRBJ2-5 better, so the J call may be wrong. Germline V CDR1 and CDR2: DFQATT, SNEGSKA (reference sequence). There are 13 residues in the CDR3. CDR3 nucleotide sequence: TGCAGTGCTAGCCTGACAGGGCGGGAGACCCAGTACTTC. Amino acid sequence: CSASLTGRETQYF.

The chain is built from TRBV20-1 and TRBJ1-5, with 8 bases identical to TRBD1. Germline loops: CDR1 DFQATT, CDR2 SNEGSKA (reference sequence). The CDR3 runs to 16 residues. After removal of 0 bases from V and 4 bases from J, the junction contained 8 bases not matched to a gene. The chain's CDR3 is CSARDSRQGMNQPQHF. CDR3 DNA: TGCAGTGCTAGAGACTCCAGACAGGGGATGAATCAGCCCCAGCATTTT.

CDR3 sequence: CASSEGQADLRETQYF. In nucleotides, the CDR3 is TGCGCCAGCAGCGAGGGACAGGCAGACCTTCGAGAGACCCAGTACTTC. The chain has TRBV4-1 and TRBJ2-5; 8 nucleotides agree with TRBD1. Losses at the gene ends were 5 bases for V and 4 bases for J; bases not matched to a gene: 12. Germline V gene data show CDR1 as MGHRA and CDR2 as YSYEKL. The length of the CDR3 is 16 residues.

This chain uses TRBV20-1 with TRBJ2-7, with 10 bases fitting TRBD1. CDR3 size: 13 residues. The germline gives CDR1 DFQATT, CDR2 SNEGSKA (reference sequence). V trimming: 5 bases; J trimming: 7 bases; junction bases outside the gene matches: 8. CDR3 protein: CSAPDRGRWEQYF. Written as DNA, the CDR3 is TGCAGTGCTCCGGACAGGGGGAGGTGGGAGCAGTACTTC.

This clonotype has only a few counts. The chain uses TRBV2 and TRBJ1-4; TRBD1 aligns across 8 bases. The length of the CDR3 is 17 residues. Germline loops: CDR1 SNHLY, CDR2 FYNNEI. V was clipped by 5 bases and J by 7 bases; unmatched bases: 15. Here the CDR3 DNA reads TGTGCCAGCAGTCTCTGGACAGGGCGCATAGAGGGTGAAAAACTGTTTTTT. Translation gives CASSLWTGRIEGEKLFF. Based on the CDR3 plus reference TRBV2 and TRBJ1-4, the full variable domain is EPEVTQTPSHQVTQMGQEVILRCVPISNHLYFYWYRQILGQKVEFLVSFYNNEISEKSEIFDDQFSVERPDGSNFTLKIRSTKLEDSAMYFCASSLWTGRIEGEKLFFGSGTQLSVL.

Concerning this clonotype itself: A much larger clone lies one base from this, so it may be a read error. V is TRBV29-1 and J is TRBJ1-1; the D gene is possibly TRBD1 (5 bases). CDR1 and CDR2 (germline): SQVTM, ANQGSEA. V lost 6 bases and J lost 5, with 13 bases in between. This CDR3 is built from 12 residues. CDR3 sequence: CSVRQGKTEAFF. The CDR3 DNA sequence: TGCAGCGTGAGGCAGGGAAAGACTGAAGCTTTCTTT.

This sequence joins TRBV7-9 and TRBJ2-6; no definite D call. The V gene lost 8 bases and the J gene lost 0 bases, with 11 bases spanning the gap. The CDR3 spans 15 residues. CDR1 and CDR2 from the germline V gene are SEHNR and FQNEAQ (reference sequence). This chain's CDR3 is CASSMGNSGANVLTF. The CDR3 DNA is TGTGCCAGCTCAATGGGAAACTCTGGGGCCAACGTCCTGACTTTC.

This clonotype was seen a handful of times. This chain joins TRBV5-1 and TRBJ2-6, with TRBD1 matching 7 bases. V was pared by 6 bases and J by 0 bases, with 3 bases of the junction left unmatched. Germline V gives CDR1 SGHRS, CDR2 YFSETQ. CDR3 length: 15 amino acids. The DNA for the CDR3 is TGCGCCAGCACAGGGGGTCTCTCTGGGGCCAACGTCCTGACTTTC. Translating it yields CASTGGLSGANVLTF. Full variable domain (remainder filled in from reference TRBV5-1 and TRBJ2-6): KAGVTQTPRYLIKTRGQQVTLSCSPISGHRSVSWYQQTPGQGLQFLFEYFSETQRNKGNFPGRFSGRQFSNSRSEMNVSTLELGDSALYLCASTGGLSGANVLTFGAGSRLTVL.

The J gene is TRBJ2-5, the V gene TRBV9; a possible D gene is TRBD1 (5 bases). V lost 0 bases, J lost 4 bases, and 13 bases lay in between. This CDR3 is 15 amino acids long. Germline CDR1 and CDR2: SGDLS and YYNGEE. In DNA, the CDR3 is TGTGCCAGCAGCGTAGCTCCCGGCAGGGTAGAGACCCAGTACTTC. Amino acids: CASSVAPGRVETQYF.

The V and J genes are TRBV10-3 and TRBJ1-1; D ambiguous. Trimming took off 0 bases at V and 3 bases at J, with 8 bases between the two ends. From germline, CDR1 is ENHRY and CDR2 SYGVKD. The CDR3 consists of 14 residues. The CDR3 DNA is TGTGCCATCAGTGAGTCTATTGGCCACACTGAAGCTTTCTTT. Residues: CAISESIGHTEAFF.

A single count supports this clonotype. The V and J genes are TRBV30 and TRBJ1-2; D gene ambiguous. Trimming shortened V by 1 base and J by 8 bases, and 11 bases separated the two germline ends. The germline CDR1 and CDR2 sequences are GTSNPN and SVGIG (reference sequence). The CDR3 sequence is 12 residues long. CDR3 residues: CAWSGRAKGYTF. The CDR3 DNA follows: TGTGCCTGGAGTGGTCGGGCAAAGGGCTACACCTTC.

This clonotype was detected only a few times. The chain has TRBV4-3 and TRBJ2-3, with 11 bases matching TRBD2. The CDR3 extends over 16 amino acids. Germline trimming cut 4 bases from V and 9 bases from J; bases unmatched to any gene: 12. Germline CDR1 is LGHNA and CDR2 is YSLEER. CDR3 sequence: CASSPRLAGLPPTQYF. The CDR3 region has the DNA TGCGCCAGCAGCCCTCGACTAGCGGGACTCCCACCGACGCAGTATTTT.

The rearrangement joins TRBV7-6 to TRBJ2-6; D possibly corresponds to TRBD2 (5 bases). CDR3 length: 17 amino acids. The V end was cut by 0 bases, the J end by 4 bases, with 13 bases between. Looked up from germline, CDR1 is SGHVS and CDR2 is FNYEAQ. DNA for the CDR3: TGTGCCAGCAGCTTAGCGCTGGGGAGAAGGGGGGCCAACGTCCTGACTTTC. Its protein product is CASSLALGRRGANVLTF.

This clonotype was seen a handful of times. The CDR3 DNA reads TGTGCCACCAGGGACAGGGGGTATGAAAAACTGTTTTTT. Amino acids: CATRDRGYEKLFF. The chain links TRBV15 to TRBJ1-4; 10 bases match TRBD1. The germline V gene encodes CDR1 LNHNV and CDR2 YYDKDF (reference sequence). This CDR3 comprises 13 residues. V was pared by 6 bases and J by 6 bases, with 1 base of the junction left unmatched.

The genes are TRBV7-3 and TRBJ2-5; 7 bases are shared with TRBD2. The end of the DNA aligns better with TRBJ2-7, so the J call may be wrong. The length of the CDR3 is 16 residues. The V gene's germline CDR1 is SGHTA and CDR2 FQGTGA. The CDR3 sequence: CASSHKWREICYEQYF. CDR3 DNA sequence: TGTGCCAGCAGCCATAAGTGGCGGGAGATCTGCTACGAGCAGTACTTC.

This rearrangement joins TRBV24-1 to TRBJ2-3, with TRBD1 as a possible D gene (5 bases). Germline CDR1 KGHDR, CDR2 SFDVKD. Trimming took off 4 bases at V and 0 bases at J, with 13 bases between the two ends. The CDR3 is 16 amino acids. The CDR3 is CATSDLGASSTDTQYF. DNA of the CDR3: TGTGCCACCAGTGACTTAGGGGCCTCTAGCACAGATACGCAGTATTTT.

The DNA of the CDR3 is TGCAGTGCTAGAGATGGGGACAGGCCCGTAAGAAACACCATATATTTT. Translated, it gives CSARDGDRPVRNTIYF. The genes are TRBV20-1 and TRBJ1-3, with 8 bases lining up with TRBD1. J lost 5 bases, V lost 0 bases, and 9 bases had no gene match. Germline V gene sequence: CDR1 DFQATT, CDR2 SNEGSKA (reference sequence). This CDR3 has 16 amino acids.

About this clonotype: At one end, the junction sequence differs from germline, possibly due to a read error. This chain uses TRBV6-5 with TRBJ2-1; 13 bases map to TRBD2. This CDR3 contains 19 residues. CDR1 is MNHEY, CDR2 SVGAGI, per germline. The CDR3 loop is CACSLTSGRAPVAVNEQFF. The CDR3 nucleotides read TGTGCCTGCAGTTTAACTAGCGGGAGGGCCCCAGTGGCGGTCAATGAGCAGTTCTTC.

In its sample, this clonotype was seen a few times. The rearrangement uses TRBV27 and TRBJ2-6; D remains ambiguous. V was clipped by 6 bases and J by 4 bases, with 10 bases between them. Germline CDR1 is MNHEY and CDR2 is SMNVEV (reference sequence). CDR3 size: 14 residues. Here the CDR3 DNA reads TGTGCCAGCAGGTCCCCTCTAGGGGCCAACGTCCTGACTTTC. This gives the protein CASRSPLGANVLTF.

The chain couples TRBV20-1 to TRBJ2-5; 7 bases agree with TRBD1. V was pared by 6 bases and J by 5 bases, with 15 bases of the junction left unmatched. This CDR3 comprises 15 residues. The germline CDR1 and CDR2 sequences are DFQATT and SNEGSKA (reference sequence). The CDR3 nucleotides read TGCAGTGCGATCCCGGGACAGACTATATGGGAGACCCAGTACTTC. It codes for CSAIPGQTIWETQYF.